What follows describes a single TCR beta chain. Authors' analysis steps: Reference gene primer amplification gave estimated nucleated cell counts. TCRdb's table, derived via immunoSEQ multiplex PCR, lists solely in-frame clones and lacks some. V and J calls and clone size come straight from that table; D and trimming were deduced from the DNA. This table has some 110,000 clones, about 89% appearing once. The data are from a study of blood T cell repertoires in COVID-19. Study summary: Sites across the United States, Italy and Spain contributed samples from acute and convalescent COVID-19.

This CDR3 region has 14 residues. Germline values: CDR1 LNHDA, CDR2 SQIVND (reference sequence). V was trimmed by 4 bases and J by 7 bases, leaving 16 bases between them. This chain links TRBV19 with TRBJ1-2, with D possibly TRBD1 on 6 matching bases. Specimen: peripheral blood. The receptor was isolated from a man between 40 and 49 years old with acute or convalescent COVID-19. The CDR3 DNA is TGTGCCAGTAGTACACGGGACATTTCGCGTGGCTACACCTTC. It is translated as CASSTRDISRGYTF.